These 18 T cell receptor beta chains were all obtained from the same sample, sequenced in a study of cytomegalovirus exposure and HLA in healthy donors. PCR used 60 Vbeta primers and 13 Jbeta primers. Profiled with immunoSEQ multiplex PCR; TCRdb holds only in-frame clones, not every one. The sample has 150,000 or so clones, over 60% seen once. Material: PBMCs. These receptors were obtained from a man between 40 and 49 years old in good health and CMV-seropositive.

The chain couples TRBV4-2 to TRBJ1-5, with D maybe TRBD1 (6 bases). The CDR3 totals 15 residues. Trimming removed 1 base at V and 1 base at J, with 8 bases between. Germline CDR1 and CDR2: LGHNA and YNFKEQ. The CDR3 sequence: CASSQVQGSNQPQHF. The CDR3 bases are TGTGCCAGCAGCCAAGTCCAGGGGAGCAATCAGCCCCAGCATTTT.

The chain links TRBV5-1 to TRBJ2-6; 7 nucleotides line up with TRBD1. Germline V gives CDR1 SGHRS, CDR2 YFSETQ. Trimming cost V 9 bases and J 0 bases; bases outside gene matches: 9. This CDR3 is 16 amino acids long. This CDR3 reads CATSTGQNSGANVLTF. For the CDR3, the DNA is TGCGCCACCTCCACGGGACAGAACTCTGGGGCCAACGTCCTGACTTTC.

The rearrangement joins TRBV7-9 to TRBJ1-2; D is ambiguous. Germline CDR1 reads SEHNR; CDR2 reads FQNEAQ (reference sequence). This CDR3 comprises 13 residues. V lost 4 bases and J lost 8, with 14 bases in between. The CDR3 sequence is CASSSSVSKGYTF. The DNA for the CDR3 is TGTGCCAGCAGCTCTTCCGTCTCTAAGGGCTACACCTTC.

The CDR3 bases are TGTGCCACCTCTGGACAGCCGGACACTGAAGCTTTCTTT. Translated: CATSGQPDTEAFF. This chain joins TRBV28 and TRBJ1-1; the D gene is possibly TRBD1 (6 bases). The CDR3 runs to 13 residues. The germline gives CDR1 MDHEN, CDR2 SYDVKM. V gave up 10 bases and J gave up 3 bases, with 15 bases separating them.

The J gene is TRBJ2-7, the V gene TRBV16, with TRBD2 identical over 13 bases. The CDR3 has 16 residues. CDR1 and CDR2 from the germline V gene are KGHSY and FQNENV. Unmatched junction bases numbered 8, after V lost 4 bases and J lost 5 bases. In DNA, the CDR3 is TGTGCCAGCAGCCGTATTGGACTAGCGGGGGATGACGAGCAGTACTTC. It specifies CASSRIGLAGDDEQYF. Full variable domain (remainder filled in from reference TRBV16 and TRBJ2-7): GEEVAQTPKHLVRGEGQKAKLYCAPIKGHSYVFWYQQVLKNEFKFLISFQNENVFDETGMPKERFSAKCLPNSPCSLEIQATKLEDSAVYFCASSRIGLAGDDEQYFGPGTRLTVT.

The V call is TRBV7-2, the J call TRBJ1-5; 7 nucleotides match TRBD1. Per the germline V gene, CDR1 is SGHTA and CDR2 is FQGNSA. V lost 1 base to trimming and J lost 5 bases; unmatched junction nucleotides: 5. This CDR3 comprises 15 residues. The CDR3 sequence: CASSLGGTADQPQHF. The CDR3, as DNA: TGTGCCAGCAGCTTAGGGGGGACAGCGGATCAGCCCCAGCATTTT.

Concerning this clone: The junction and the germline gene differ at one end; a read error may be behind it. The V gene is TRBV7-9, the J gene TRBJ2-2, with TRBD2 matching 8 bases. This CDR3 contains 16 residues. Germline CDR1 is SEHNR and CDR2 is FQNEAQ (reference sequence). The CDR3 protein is CASSPLSGSVTGELFF. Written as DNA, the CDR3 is TGTGCCAGCAGCCCCCTGAGCGGGAGTGTAACCGGGGAGCTATTTTTT.

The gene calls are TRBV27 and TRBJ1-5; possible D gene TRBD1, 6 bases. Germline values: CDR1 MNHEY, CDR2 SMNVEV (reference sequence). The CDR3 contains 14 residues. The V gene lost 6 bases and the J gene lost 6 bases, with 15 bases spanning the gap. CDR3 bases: TGTGCCAGCAGGTCCTTGACAGGTATTCAGCCCCAGCATTTT. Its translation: CASRSLTGIQPQHF.

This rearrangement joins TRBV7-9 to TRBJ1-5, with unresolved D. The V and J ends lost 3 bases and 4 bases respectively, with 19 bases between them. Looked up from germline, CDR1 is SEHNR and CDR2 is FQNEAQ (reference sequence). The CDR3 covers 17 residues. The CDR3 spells CASSFSTTTEANQPQHF. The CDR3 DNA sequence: TGTGCCAGCAGCTTCTCAACGACTACAGAGGCAAATCAGCCCCAGCATTTT.

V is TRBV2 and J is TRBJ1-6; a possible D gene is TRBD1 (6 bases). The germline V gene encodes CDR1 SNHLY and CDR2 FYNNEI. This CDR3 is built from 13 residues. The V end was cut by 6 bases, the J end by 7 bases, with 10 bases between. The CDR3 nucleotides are TGTGCCAGCAGCTGGGACACCAATTCACCCCTCCACTTT. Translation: CASSWDTNSPLHF.

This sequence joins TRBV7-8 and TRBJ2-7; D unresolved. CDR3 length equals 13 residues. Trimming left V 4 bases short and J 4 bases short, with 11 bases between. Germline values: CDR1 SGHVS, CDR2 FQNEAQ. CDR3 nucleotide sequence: TGTGCCAGCAGCTCCGTTACTGCGTACGAGCAGTACTTC. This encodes CASSSVTAYEQYF. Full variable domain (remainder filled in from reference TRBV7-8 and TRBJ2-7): GAGVSQSPRYKVAKRGQDVALRCDPISGHVSLFWYQQALGQGPEFLTYFQNEAQLDKSGLPSDRFFAERPEGSVSTLKIQRTQQEDSAVYLCASSSVTAYEQYFGPGTRLTVT.

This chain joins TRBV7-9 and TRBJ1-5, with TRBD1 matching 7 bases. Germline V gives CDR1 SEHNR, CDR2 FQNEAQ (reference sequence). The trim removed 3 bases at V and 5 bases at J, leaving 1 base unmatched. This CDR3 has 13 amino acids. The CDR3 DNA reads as TGTGCCAGCAGCTTGACAGGGTATCAGCCCCAGCATTTT. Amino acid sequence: CASSLTGYQPQHF.

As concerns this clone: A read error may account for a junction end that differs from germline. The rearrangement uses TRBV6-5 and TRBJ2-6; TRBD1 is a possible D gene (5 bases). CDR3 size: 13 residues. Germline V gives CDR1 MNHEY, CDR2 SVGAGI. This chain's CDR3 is CASTFSGANGLTF. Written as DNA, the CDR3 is TGTGCCAGCACCTTCTCTGGGGCCAACGGCCTGACTTTC.

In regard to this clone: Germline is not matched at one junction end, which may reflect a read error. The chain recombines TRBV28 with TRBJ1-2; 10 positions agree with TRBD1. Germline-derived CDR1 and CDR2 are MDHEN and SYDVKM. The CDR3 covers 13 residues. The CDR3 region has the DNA TGTGCCAACAGTTTGACAGGGGGCGTCGGCTACACCTTC. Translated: CANSLTGGVGYTF.

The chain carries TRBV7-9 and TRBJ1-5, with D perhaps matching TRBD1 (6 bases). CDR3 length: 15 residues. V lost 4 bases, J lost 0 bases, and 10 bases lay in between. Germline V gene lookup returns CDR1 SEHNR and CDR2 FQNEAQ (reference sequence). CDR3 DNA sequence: TGTGCCAGCAGCTCCGGGACACTTAGCAATCAGCCCCAGCATTTT. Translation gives CASSSGTLSNQPQHF.

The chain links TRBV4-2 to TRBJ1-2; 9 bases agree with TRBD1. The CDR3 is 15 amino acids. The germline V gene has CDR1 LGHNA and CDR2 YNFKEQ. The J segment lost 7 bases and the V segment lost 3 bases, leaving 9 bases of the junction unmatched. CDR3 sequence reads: CASSQAGQGYGGYTF. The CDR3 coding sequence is TGTGCCAGCAGCCAGGCGGGACAGGGCTATGGTGGCTACACCTTC.

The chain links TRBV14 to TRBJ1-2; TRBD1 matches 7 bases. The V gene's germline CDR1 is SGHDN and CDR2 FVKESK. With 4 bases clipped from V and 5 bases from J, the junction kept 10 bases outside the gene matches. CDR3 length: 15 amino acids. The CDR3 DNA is TGTGCCAGCAGCCGCGCCGGGACAGTAGATTATGGCTACACCTTC. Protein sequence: CASSRAGTVDYGYTF.

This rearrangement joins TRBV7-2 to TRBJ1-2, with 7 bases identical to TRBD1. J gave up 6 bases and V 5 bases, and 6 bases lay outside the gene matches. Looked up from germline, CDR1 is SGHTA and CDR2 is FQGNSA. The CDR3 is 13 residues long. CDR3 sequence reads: CASSLGDSDGYTF. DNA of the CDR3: TGTGCCAGCAGCCTAGGGGACAGTGATGGCTACACCTTC.